This T cell receptor beta chain was identified in a study of PD-L1 blockade in urothelial cancer. Study-level background: The patients had undergone anywhere from 0 to 3 prior chemotherapy regimens. Analyses were performed on blood at 3 weeks after treatment start (the second dose) and at 6 weeks.

Stated time point: pretreatment peripheral blood. This table comes from immunoSEQ multiplex PCR, and its TCRdb copy is limited to in-frame clones, with some not included. The sample shows some 53,000 clones, around 72% of them seen only once. Points from the study as a whole: It was durable-benefit patients whose tumor-associated blood clones expanded more at 3 weeks.

Turning to this clone: The antigen is unknown.

Germline V lookup: CDR1 SNHLY, CDR2 FYNNEI. The V gene lost 5 bases and the J gene lost 5 bases, with 15 bases spanning the gap. This CDR3 region has 14 residues. The chain links TRBV2 to TRBJ2-5; D is perhaps TRBD2 (6 bases). This receptor was obtained from a man between 70 and 80 years old with urothelial cancer. The sequencing here drew on PBMCs, taken around atezolizumab (anti-PD-L1) treatment. This CDR3 reads CASSSTRRVETQYF. The CDR3 DNA is TGTGCCAGCAGTTCGACCCGGAGGGTGGAGACCCAGTACTTC.